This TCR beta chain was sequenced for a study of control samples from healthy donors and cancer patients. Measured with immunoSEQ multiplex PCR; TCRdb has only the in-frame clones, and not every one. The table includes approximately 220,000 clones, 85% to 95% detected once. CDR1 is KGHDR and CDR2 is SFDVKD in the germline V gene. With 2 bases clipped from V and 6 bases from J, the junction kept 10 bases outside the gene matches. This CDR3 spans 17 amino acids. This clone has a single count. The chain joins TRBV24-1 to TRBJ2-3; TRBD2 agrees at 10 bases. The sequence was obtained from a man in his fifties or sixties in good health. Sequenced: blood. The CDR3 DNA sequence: TGTGCCACCAGTGATTCAAAAAGAGCGGGGGGGCCCGATACGCAGTATTTT. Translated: CATSDSKRAGGPDTQYF.